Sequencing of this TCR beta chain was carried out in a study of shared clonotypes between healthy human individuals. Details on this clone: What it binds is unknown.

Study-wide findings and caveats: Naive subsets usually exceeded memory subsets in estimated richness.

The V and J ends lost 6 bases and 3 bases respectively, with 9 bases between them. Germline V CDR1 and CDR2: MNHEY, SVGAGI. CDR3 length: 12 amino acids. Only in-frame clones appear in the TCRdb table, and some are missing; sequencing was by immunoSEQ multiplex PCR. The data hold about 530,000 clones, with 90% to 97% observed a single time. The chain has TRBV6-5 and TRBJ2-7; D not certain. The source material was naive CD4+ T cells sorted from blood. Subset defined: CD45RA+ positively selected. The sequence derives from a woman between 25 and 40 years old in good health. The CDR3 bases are TGTGCCAGCAGAGGAACAGACTACGAGCAGTACTTC. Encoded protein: CASRGTDYEQYF.